This TCR beta chain was sequenced during a study of T-cell reconstitution after alpha-beta-depleted transplantation in children. With 7 bases removed from V and 7 bases from J, the gap between germline ends came to 10 bases. The CDR3 covers 11 residues. Unique molecular identifiers were incorporated into the prepared TCRbeta library. TCRdb recomputed calls from the PCR reads with MiXCR, one row per CDR3 protein. The table has 300,000 to 400,000 distinct CDR3 sequences, about a sixth seen once. This sequence was found in a male patient aged 2 to 9 who had a stem cell transplant for acute lymphoblastic leukemia, so the T cells may come from the graft donor. The sample here was PBMCs, mostly from graft donor cells, taken 360 days after TCRalphabeta/CD19-depleted stem cell transplant. The chain employs TRBV12-3 or TRBV12-4 and TRBJ1-1, with no clear D. CDR3 amino acids: CASTRRSEAFF. The CDR3, as DNA: TGTGCCAGCACCCGTCGGAGTGAAGCTTTCTTT.